This T cell receptor (beta chain) was recovered during a study of post-analysis software for immune sequencing data. Study in general: As for disease course, relapsing-remitting, secondary progressive and progressive-relapsing multiple sclerosis were all included. Study results and caveats: Several TRBV segments (TRBV5-6, TRBV5-1 and TRBV20-1 among them) occurred more frequently in patients than in controls. By F measure, samples from a shared preparation batch strongly co-clustered.

The TCR beta cDNA libraries carried unique molecular identifiers. Yield was some 500,000 cDNA molecules from roughly 0.93 to 9.6 million T cells. TCRdb fed the PCR reads into MiXCR, producing one record per CDR3 protein. The sample lists 250,000 to 300,000 distinct CDR3 sequences; 35% to 40% were seen once. This CDR3 spans 13 amino acids. Germline CDR1 MNHNY, CDR2 SVGAGI (reference sequence). Trimming took off 5 bases at V and 1 base at J, with 8 bases between the two ends. In its sample, this clonotype was seen many times. What it binds is not known. The receptor's source is a girl under 18 with multiple sclerosis. The sequenced material came from blood. The chain employs TRBV6-6 and TRBJ1-1; D is unresolved. CDR3 coding DNA: TGTGCCAGCAGTACGTCACCGAACACTGAAGCTTTCTTT. It specifies CASSTSPNTEAFF.